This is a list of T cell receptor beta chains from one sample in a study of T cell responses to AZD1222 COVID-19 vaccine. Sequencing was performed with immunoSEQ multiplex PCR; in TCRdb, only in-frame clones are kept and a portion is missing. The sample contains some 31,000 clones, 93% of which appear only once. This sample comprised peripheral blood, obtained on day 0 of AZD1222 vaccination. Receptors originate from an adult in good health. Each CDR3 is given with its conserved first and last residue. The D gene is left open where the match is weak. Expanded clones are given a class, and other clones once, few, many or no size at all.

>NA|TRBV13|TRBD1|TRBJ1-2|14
CASSLEGQIYGYTF
TGTGCCAGCAGCTTAGAGGGACAGATCTATGGCTACACCTTC
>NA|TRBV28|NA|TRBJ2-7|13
CASSLITRMEQYF
TGTGCCAGCAGTTTGATCACGCGCATGGAGCAGTACTTC
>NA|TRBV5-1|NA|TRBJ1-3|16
CASSPNTGSSGNTIYF
TGCGCCAGCAGCCCTAACACCGGAAGCTCTGGAAACACCATATATTTT
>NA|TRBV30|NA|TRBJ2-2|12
CAWRIGTGELFF
TGTGCCTGGAGAATAGGGACCGGGGAGCTGTTTTTT
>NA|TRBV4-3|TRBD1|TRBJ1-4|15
CASSQGTGNNEKLFF
TGCGCCAGCAGCCAAGGGACAGGGAATAATGAAAAACTGTTTTTT
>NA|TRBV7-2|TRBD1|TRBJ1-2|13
CASSQDRGYGYTF
TGTGCCAGCAGCCAGGACAGGGGCTATGGCTACACCTTC
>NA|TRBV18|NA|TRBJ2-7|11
CASSPSWEQYF
TGTGCCAGCTCACCGTCCTGGGAGCAGTACTTC
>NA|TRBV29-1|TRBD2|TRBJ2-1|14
CSGYGLAGVNEQFF
TGCAGCGGGTATGGGCTAGCGGGGGTAAATGAGCAGTTCTTC
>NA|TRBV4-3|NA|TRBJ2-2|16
CASSQLVGGDTGELFF
TGCGCCAGCAGCCAACTTGTGGGAGGCGACACCGGGGAGCTGTTTTTT
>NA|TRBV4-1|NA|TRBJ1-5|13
CASSISSDQPQHF
TGCGCCAGCAGCATTTCTTCGGATCAGCCCCAGCATTTT
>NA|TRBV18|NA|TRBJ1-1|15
CASSPQGPPVTEAFF
TGTGCCAGCTCACCACAGGGTCCGCCGGTCACTGAAGCTTTCTTT
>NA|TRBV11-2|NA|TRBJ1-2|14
CASSLDGLNYGYTF
TGTGCCAGCAGCTTAGATGGGTTAAACTATGGCTACACCTTC
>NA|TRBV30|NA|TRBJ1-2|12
CAWNLGGRGYTF
TGTGCCTGGAATTTAGGGGGACGGGGCTACACCTTC
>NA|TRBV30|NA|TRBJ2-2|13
CAWRGRATGELFF
TGTGCCTGGAGAGGCCGAGCTACCGGGGAGCTGTTTTTT
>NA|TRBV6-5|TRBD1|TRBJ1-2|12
CASSPDRVGYTF
TGTGCCAGCAGTCCCGACAGGGTTGGCTACACCTTC
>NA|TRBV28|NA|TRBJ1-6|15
CASTTHMPDNSPLHF
TGTGCCAGCACTACTCACATGCCCGATAATTCACCCCTCCACTTT
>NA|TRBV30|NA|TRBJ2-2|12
CAWRALSGELFF
TGTGCCTGGCGGGCTCTTTCCGGGGAGCTGTTTTTT
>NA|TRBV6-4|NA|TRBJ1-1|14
CASSVPFRGTEAFF
TGTGCCAGCAGTGTCCCTTTCAGGGGCACTGAAGCTTTCTTT
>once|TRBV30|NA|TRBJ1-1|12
CAWSPRNTEAFF
TGTGCCTGGAGCCCTCGAAACACTGAAGCTTTCTTT
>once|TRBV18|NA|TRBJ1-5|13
CASSPGDNQPQHF
TGTGCCAGCTCTCCAGGCGACAATCAGCCCCAGCATTTT
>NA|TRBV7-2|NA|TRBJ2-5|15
CASSLALHLQETQYF
TGTGCCAGCAGCTTAGCACTTCACTTGCAAGAGACCCAGTACTTC
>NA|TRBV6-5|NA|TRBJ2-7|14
CASSYDGHSYEQYF
TGTGCCAGCAGTTACGACGGACACTCCTACGAGCAGTACTTC
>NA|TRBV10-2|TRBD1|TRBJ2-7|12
CATRTGFYEQYF
TGCGCCACCCGGACAGGGTTCTACGAGCAGTACTTC
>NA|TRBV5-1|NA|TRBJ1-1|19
CASSLGKTGRTGVNTEAFF
TGCGCCAGCAGCTTGGGTAAAACGGGGCGGACGGGAGTAAACACTGAAGCTTTCTTT